The sequence of this TCR beta chain was determined in a study of shared clonotypes between healthy human individuals. Findings of the study overall: Sequencing depth was expected to influence donor clonotype sharing. Shared across four donors were approximately 5% of the naive CD4 clonotypes.

This clone has only one observation. The antigen is undetermined. This table comes from immunoSEQ multiplex PCR, and its TCRdb copy is limited to in-frame clones, with some not included. The sample shows about 2 million clones, 95% of them seen only once. The material sequenced was naive CD4+ T cells sorted from blood. Indicated subset: CD45RA+ positively selected. The source is a young man in good health.

The CDR3 loop reads CASSHRYPLFF. The CDR3 coding sequence is TGTGCCAGCAGCCATCGCTACCCCCTTTTCTTC. The gene calls are TRBV14 and TRBJ2-1; D remains ambiguous. This CDR3 has 11 amino acids. V shed 3 bases and J shed 16 bases, with 13 bases lying between them. Germline V CDR1 and CDR2: SGHDN, FVKESK.